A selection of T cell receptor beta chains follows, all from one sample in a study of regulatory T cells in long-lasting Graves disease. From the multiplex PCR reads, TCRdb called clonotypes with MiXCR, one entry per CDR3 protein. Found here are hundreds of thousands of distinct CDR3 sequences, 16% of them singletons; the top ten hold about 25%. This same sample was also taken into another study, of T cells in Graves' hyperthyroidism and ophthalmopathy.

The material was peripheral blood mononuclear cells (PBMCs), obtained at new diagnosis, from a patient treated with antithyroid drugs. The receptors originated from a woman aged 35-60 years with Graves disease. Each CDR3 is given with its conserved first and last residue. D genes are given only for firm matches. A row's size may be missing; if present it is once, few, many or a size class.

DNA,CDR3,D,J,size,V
TGCAGTGCTAGAGATCGTGTAGGTTTGAACGAGCAGTACTTC,CSARDRVGLNEQYF,-,TRBJ2-7,-,TRBV20-1
TGTGCCAGCAGCTTAATGCTGGGCCTCACAGATACGCAGTATTTT,CASSLMLGLTDTQYF,-,TRBJ2-3,few,TRBV7-3
TGTGCCAGCAGTTTTAGCGGGTACACCGGGGAGCTGTTTTTT,CASSFSGYTGELFF,TRBD2,TRBJ2-2,few,TRBV7-2
TGTGCCAGCAGCGGCTCTCCCACCGGGGAGCTGTTTTTT,CASSGSPTGELFF,-,TRBJ2-2,-,TRBV3-1
TGTGCCAGCAGTTACATGGGAAACACCATATATTTT,CASSYMGNTIYF,-,TRBJ1-3,few,TRBV6-5
TGTGCCAGCAGCCCACTGGCAGGGGCCTTTGGTGGCTACACCTTC,CASSPLAGAFGGYTF,-,TRBJ1-2,-,TRBV6-1
TGTGCCAGCAGCTTAGCTAGCGGGGGGGCATTAGATACGCAGTATTTT,CASSLASGGALDTQYF,TRBD2,TRBJ2-3,many,TRBV7-2
TGCAGTGCTAGAGATCAGGGAAGGGAAAACATTCAGTACTTC,CSARDQGRENIQYF,-,TRBJ2-4,few,TRBV20-1
TGTGCCAGCAAGGGACAGGGAGAATTGGGAGGCTACACCTTC,CASKGQGELGGYTF,TRBD1,TRBJ1-2,-,TRBV2
TGTGCCAGCTCACCACCCACGACAGTCTATGGCTACACCTTC,CASSPPTTVYGYTF,-,TRBJ1-2,-,TRBV18
TGCGCCAGCAGCCAAGCCCCCCCCGAGACCCAGTACTTC,CASSQAPPETQYF,-,TRBJ2-5,-,TRBV5-1
TGTGCCAGCAGTTTACAGGGCAGCCCGTTGGTCGAGACCCAGTACTTC,CASSLQGSPLVETQYF,-,TRBJ2-5,many,TRBV28
TGTGCCAGCAGTTTACGCGGGACAGGAGCCACAGATACGCAGTATTTT,CASSLRGTGATDTQYF,TRBD1,TRBJ2-3,many,TRBV27
TGCAGTGCTAGAGATCTTAAGCATGAACAGTTCTTC,CSARDLKHEQFF,-,TRBJ2-1,-,TRBV20-1
TGTGCCAGCAGTTTTCCGCTAGCCAAAAACATTCAGTACTTC,CASSFPLAKNIQYF,-,TRBJ2-4,-,TRBV28
TGTGCCAGCACCCCGGGGGGGGGAGGCTACACCTTC,CASTPGGGGYTF,-,TRBJ1-2,many,TRBV12-3/TRBV12-4
TGCGCCAGCAGCTTGCCCCGGACAGGGGTCGACGAGCAGTACTTC,CASSLPRTGVDEQYF,TRBD1,TRBJ2-7,few,TRBV5-1
TGTGCCAGCAGTTACCAGCCCGGGCCCTCCTACGAGCAGTACTTC,CASSYQPGPSYEQYF,-,TRBJ2-7,few,TRBV6-5
TGTGCCAGCAGCGTAGTGGTAGCGGGGCCGCGGGACATTCAGTACTTC,CASSVVVAGPRDIQYF,TRBD2,TRBJ2-4,many,TRBV7-9
TGCGCCAGCAGCTTGGATCCCGGGACATCACACCGGTTCTTC,CASSLDPGTSHRFF,-,TRBJ2-1,many,TRBV5-1
TGTGCCAGCAGTACCCAAACACGGAACACCGGGGAGCTGTTTTTT,CASSTQTRNTGELFF,-,TRBJ2-2,few,TRBV6-1
TGTGCCAGCAGCCCGACCCGGGCTACCAGCTCCTACAATGAGCAGTTCTTC,CASSPTRATSSYNEQFF,-,TRBJ2-1,many,TRBV7-8
TGTGCCAGCAATGGACCCGGTCAGCCCCAGCATTTT,CASNGPGQPQHF,-,TRBJ1-5,few,TRBV11-3
-,CASSRLNEQYFGPSTEAFF,-,TRBJ1-1,-,TRBV7-9
TGTGCCAGCAGCACCCGATTCCCACCGGGACATGACTCTGGGGCCAACGTCCTGACTTTC,CASSTRFPPGHDSGANVLTF,-,TRBJ2-6,-,TRBV9
TGTGCCAGCAGACGACCGTTTTCCGGGACACCTCACGGGAATAATTCACCCCTCCACTTT,CASRRPFSGTPHGNNSPLHF,-,TRBJ1-6,few,TRBV28
TGTGCCAGCACCTACCTGACAGGGGGCGTCTATGGCTACACCTTC,CASTYLTGGVYGYTF,TRBD1,TRBJ1-2,many,TRBV3-1
TGTGCCAGCAGCCATAGTGGCTCTGGAAACACCATATATTTT,CASSHSGSGNTIYF,-,TRBJ1-3,few,TRBV12-3/TRBV12-4
TGTGCCAGCAGACTACAGGGTTCTGGAAACACCATATATTTT,CASRLQGSGNTIYF,-,TRBJ1-3,-,TRBV2
TGTGCCAGCAGTTGGACAGGGAGCGCCTACGAGCAGTACTTC,CASSWTGSAYEQYF,TRBD1,TRBJ2-7,many,TRBV12-3/TRBV12-4
TGCGCCAGCACGGGCGACTCGAACACCGGGGAGCTGTTTTTT,CASTGDSNTGELFF,-,TRBJ2-2,-,TRBV10-1
TGTGCCACCAGCGGTGCGGGACCGCTTGAAGCTAATGAAAAACTGTTTTTT,CATSGAGPLEANEKLFF,-,TRBJ1-4,few,TRBV24-1
TGTGCCAGCAGTGAATTCCCACAAGGGACAGCTTCCTACAATGAGCAGTTCTTC,CASSEFPQGTASYNEQFF,TRBD1,TRBJ2-1,many,TRBV6-1
TGCAGTGCTAGAGAAGGCCAAAACATTCAGTACTTC,CSAREGQNIQYF,-,TRBJ2-4,many,TRBV20-1
TGTGCTAGTGGTTTGGCAAGGACAGGGCCCGGCTACACCTTC,CASGLARTGPGYTF,TRBD1,TRBJ1-2,many,TRBV12-5